Below, 18 T cell receptor beta chains from the same sample are listed, as sequenced in a study. Using its own MiXCR run on the 5' RACE reads, TCRdb lists one record per CDR3 protein. The sample lists tens of thousands of distinct CDR3 sequences; approximately 25% were seen once. Sequenced input: memory CD4+ T cells sorted from blood. Subset described: memory CD4+ T cells, CD4+CD45RO+CD25-. The receptors derive from a female donor with breast cancer.

This clonotype was picked up a small number of times. This chain uses TRBV27 with TRBJ1-2, with a tentative D call TRBD1 (5 bases). The CDR3 is made up of 15 amino acids. The germline V and J ends were trimmed by 0 bases and 4 bases, with 12 bases remaining between them. The V gene's germline CDR1 is MNHEY and CDR2 SMNVEV (reference sequence). CDR3 protein: CASSLSPGAIYGYTF. CDR3 bases: TGTGCCAGCAGTTTATCGCCCGGGGCGATCTATGGCTACACCTTC.

This clonotype was observed a few times. The rearrangement uses TRBV3-1 and TRBJ2-3, with D possibly matching TRBD2 (6 bases). Trimming cost V 1 base and J 1 base, with 6 bases left between them. The CDR3 length is 14 residues. CDR1 and CDR2 (germline): LGHDT, YNNKEL (reference sequence). The DNA for the CDR3 is TGTGCCAGCAGCCAAGCGGGGGGCACAGATACGCAGTATTTT. Translating it yields CASSQAGGTDTQYF.

At least ten counts were recorded for this clonotype. V gene TRBV2 combines with J gene TRBJ1-5, with a weak D call TRBD1 (5 bases). This CDR3 has 16 residues. V gave up 6 bases and J gave up 0 bases, with 15 bases separating them. Germline V lookup: CDR1 SNHLY, CDR2 FYNNEI. The chain's CDR3 is CASRAKGANSNQPQHF. The CDR3 coding sequence is TGTGCCAGCAGGGCGAAAGGGGCGAATAGCAATCAGCCCCAGCATTTT.

This clonotype appeared a few times. The V call is TRBV4-1, the J call TRBJ1-5; a weak D match, TRBD1 (5 bases). Germline CDR1 and CDR2: MGHRA and YSYEKL. The CDR3 loop spans 14 amino acids. V lost 1 base, J lost 6 bases, and 10 bases lay in between. The CDR3 DNA is TGCGCCAGCAGCCAAGTTCAGGGTGTTCAGCCCCAGCATTTT. Its protein product is CASSQVQGVQPQHF.

In its sample, this clonotype was seen a few times. The rearrangement uses TRBV7-9 and TRBJ2-5; no definite D call. Trimming pared 1 base from V and 5 bases from J, leaving 17 bases between. The CDR3 consists of 16 residues. The germline V gene encodes CDR1 SEHNR and CDR2 FQNEAQ (reference sequence). The CDR3 coding sequence is TGTGCCAGCAGCTTAGGTGGTAGCAAGAACGGGGAGACCCAGTACTTC. Its protein is CASSLGGSKNGETQYF.

Turning to this clonotype: A single base separates this from a much larger clone, so it may be a read error. V and J are TRBV5-6 and TRBJ2-5, with D tentatively TRBD1 (5 bases). The V end was cut by 3 bases, the J end by 5 bases, with 11 bases between. The germline gives CDR1 SGHDT, CDR2 YYEEEE. The CDR3 spans 13 residues. CDR3 residues: CASSSAGRETQYF. CDR3 nucleotide sequence: TGTGCCAGCAGCTCGGCAGGGCGGGAGACCCAGTACTTC.

The rearrangement uses TRBV4-3 and TRBJ2-3; 9 bases line up with TRBD2. Germline CDR1 LGHNA, CDR2 YSLEER. The CDR3 has 15 amino acids. Trimming at V came to 0 bases and at J to 3 bases, leaving 1 base not matched to a gene. Written as DNA, the CDR3 is TGCGCCAGCAGCCAAGATCTAGCGGGAACAGATACGCAGTATTTT. Translation gives CASSQDLAGTDTQYF.

Of note for this clonotype: No conserved phenylalanine or tryptophan ends this CDR3, so it is likely a read error. The chain couples TRBV7-8 to TRBJ1-5; the match to TRBD1 covers 10 bases. Germline CDR1 and CDR2: SGHVS and FQNEAQ. The CDR3 consists of 16 residues. The V gene end was trimmed by 5 bases and the J gene end by 3 bases; junction bases not matched to a gene: 7. CDR3 bases: TGTGCCAGCAGCGAAGGGACAGGGGTTAACAATCAGCCCCAGCATTCT. Its translation is CASSEGTGVNNQPQHS.

The chain employs TRBV6-5 and TRBJ2-7; D is undetermined. With 6 bases removed from V and 4 bases from J, the gap between germline ends came to 13 bases. The CDR3 covers 13 residues. CDR1 and CDR2 from the germline V gene are MNHEY and SVGAGI. This CDR3 is CASSLNADYEQYF. The CDR3 bases are TGTGCCAGCAGCTTGAATGCAGATTACGAGCAGTACTTC.

Of note for this clonotype: A clone one base away is much larger, so this may be a read error. The rearrangement links TRBV12-3 or TRBV12-4 to TRBJ2-1; no definite D call. There are 12 residues in the CDR3. The CDR3 DNA reads as TGTGCCAGCAGTGAGACGTTGGATGAGCGGTTCTTC. The encoded protein is CASSETLDERFF.

This clonotype was seen only a few times. The chain uses TRBV3-1 and TRBJ2-1; a possible D gene is TRBD2 (5 bases). Trimming removed 0 bases at V and 2 bases at J, with 11 bases between. The CDR3 runs 16 residues. The germline CDR1 and CDR2 sequences are LGHDT and YNNKEL (reference sequence). For the CDR3, the DNA is TGTGCCAGCAGCCAAGATCCAGCGGCCACCTACAATGAGCAGTTCTTC. This codes for CASSQDPAATYNEQFF.

The sample holds a few counts of this clonotype. The V gene is TRBV27, the J gene TRBJ2-1; no reliable D call. Germline CDR1 and CDR2: MNHEY and SMNVEV (reference sequence). The length of the CDR3 is 14 residues. V lost 6 bases, J lost 6 bases, and 15 bases lay in between. Here the CDR3 DNA reads TGTGCCAGCAGACTTCCCTCCGCCGCCAATGAGCAGTTCTTC. Its protein is CASRLPSAANEQFF.

This clonotype was picked up many times. V and J are TRBV20-1 and TRBJ2-3; no clear D gene. In germline, CDR1 is DFQATT, CDR2 SNEGSKA (reference sequence). V lost 3 bases, J lost 1 base, and 5 bases lay in between. CDR3 length equals 12 residues. CDR3 in DNA: TGCAGTGCTAGTACGGGCACAGATACGCAGTATTTT. Residues: CSASTGTDTQYF.

The chain uses TRBV7-9 and TRBJ2-3; D possibly corresponds to TRBD2 (6 bases). The CDR3 is 14 amino acids. V dropped 5 bases and J dropped 5 bases, with 14 bases sitting between them. In germline, CDR1 is SEHNR, CDR2 FQNEAQ (reference sequence). The CDR3 sequence: CASSRAGDLDTQYF. CDR3 nucleotide sequence: TGTGCCAGCAGCCGAGCGGGCGATTTAGATACGCAGTATTTT.

This clonotype was observed many times. The DNA for the CDR3 is TGTGCCAGCAAAACAGACAGTGCTGGGGCCAACGTCCTGACTTTC. It is translated as CASKTDSAGANVLTF. V gene TRBV27 combines with J gene TRBJ2-6, with D possibly TRBD1 on 5 matching bases. Germline V gives CDR1 MNHEY, CDR2 SMNVEV (reference sequence). The germline V and J ends were trimmed by 7 bases and 2 bases, with 12 bases remaining between them. CDR3 size: 15 residues.

The J gene is TRBJ2-7, the V gene TRBV12-3 or TRBV12-4, with TRBD2 identical over 7 bases. The CDR3 loop spans 17 amino acids. Unmatched junction bases numbered 13, after V lost 2 bases and J lost 3 bases. In DNA form, the CDR3 reads TGTGCCAGCAGTTTACTTCTTTCGAGAAGCGGGGTCTACGAGCAGTACTTC. Its protein is CASSLLLSRSGVYEQYF.

As concerns this clonotype: This could be a read error, since a much larger clone is one nucleotide away. The chain is built from TRBV5-1 and TRBJ1-2; D might be TRBD1 (6 bases). The CDR3 extends over 13 amino acids. Germline V gene lookup returns CDR1 SGHRS and CDR2 YFSETQ. In DNA, the CDR3 is TGCACCAGCAGCGCACAGGGACGCTATGGCTACACCTTC. Translated, it gives CTSSAQGRYGYTF.

V gene TRBV4-1 combines with J gene TRBJ2-3; 11 bases line up with TRBD2. The ends lost 8 bases at V and 2 bases at J; junction bases unmatched: 12. Germline V CDR1 and CDR2: MGHRA, YSYEKL. CDR3 length: 17 residues. The chain's CDR3 is CASQPELAGGATDTQYF. The CDR3 DNA follows: TGCGCCAGCCAGCCCGAATTAGCGGGGGGGGCCACAGATACGCAGTATTTT.